The present entry profiles one T cell receptor beta chain with its context. A few counts support this clone. It lacks a known antigen. No much larger clone exists at a distance of one base, and base qualities are not known. This entry belongs to a study of cytomegalovirus exposure and HLA in healthy donors (dated by TCRdb to 2016 to 2017). Background on the whole study: According to an earlier analysis of a few hundred of the donors, 150 million to 200 million T cells yielded some 110 million unique TCR beta sequences and less than 300 Gb of sequence data. An earlier analysis of roughly 600 of the donors used high-throughput TCR beta sequencing to judge whether each TCR beta V gene segment behaved as functional or pseudogenic. The study was designed to test whether signatures of past pathogen exposure could be identified by cataloging public T cell receptors. Rather than drawing on any new phenotypic data, the later analysis identified candidate immune exposures from TCR beta sequences and the way those sequences occurred across donors. A later analysis re-examined previously published TCR beta repertoires from more than 550 donors and added high-resolution HLA genotyping to investigate patterns of TCR occurrence. About five DR-DQ haplotypes were treated as single units for association and clustering because of strong linkage in the cohort. Along with the roughly 700-subject first cohort, a separate validation cohort of over a hundred different subjects was used. Across approximately 400 genotyped donors of the cohort, an average of approximately 240,000 unique TCR beta nucleotide sequences per donor were sequenced, and 15% to 20% of those sequences were non-productive. All discovery cohort repertoires had been generated on a single sequencing platform. About 300 gigabases of sequencing data and around 80 million unique TCR sequences made up an early release that covered approximately 700 HLA-typed donors. The study used immunosequencing to profile the T cell repertoires of several hundred subjects and linked those repertoires to cytomegalovirus serostatus. High-throughput TCR immunosequencing, statistical association of individual TCRs with disease status, and machine learning were combined to predict cytomegalovirus infection status. A later genetic analysis took genome-wide SNP genotypes for 398 of the 666 donors and used that subset as a discovery cohort. The genetic ancestry cluster associated with self-reported Caucasian donors included roughly 84% of the 300 to 450 genotyped donors. Donor age, sex, ethnicity and CMV serostatus were compiled alongside the repertoire data. The number of donors typed differed by locus, with about 629-640 for A, B, C, DRB1 and DQB1, around 560 for DQA1, about 610 for DPA1, and 450 to 480 for DPB1. HLA typing covered class I and class II loci at four-digit resolution. Study-wide findings and limitations: In a later genetic analysis, a missense DCLRE1C variant was associated with V-gene and J-gene trimming of TCR beta chains, and the association was replicated in an independent cohort. HLA typing was unavailable for some donors at each locus, so association tests used only the typed subset. Broadly in line with IMGT annotations, most TCR beta V segments showed up in productive rearrangements about 87% or about 30% of the time in an earlier analysis of several hundred of the donors. Linkage disequilibrium might explain the correlated functional status among segregating V segments, but an unknown experimental factor could not be ruled out. In a later analysis, most CMV-associated TCR beta chains were found to appear HLA-restricted, with HLA associations seemingly driven largely by CMV exposure. According to a later analysis, parvovirus B19, influenza, CMV and Epstein-Barr virus appeared linked to several top co-occurrence clusters. While some public TCRs were present in many individuals, most TCR sequences turned up only very rarely across donors. CMV serostatus was the only immune exposure information available for the cohort. In a later analysis, HLA-associated TCR beta chains were found to be more clonally expanded and to have lower generation probabilities than equally common non-associated chains. The sequencing pipeline was judged likely to have produced a cluster of highly shared sequence variants as a technical artifact. Some IMGT-functional V segments, including TRBV6-2 and TRBV6-3, could not be told apart with the 87-base-pair reads, so those segments were excluded. A later genetic analysis reported fewer N-insertions in productive TCRs among donors in an Asian-associated ancestry cluster than the roughly 690-donor mean. A further reported finding was that TCR beta sequences accurately predicted the HLA-A and HLA-B alleles for most subjects in the first cohort. In a later analysis, TCR association rates were found to vary across HLA loci, with the most associated TCRs seen for DRB1 alleles and the fewest for HLA-C alleles. Assigning TCR associations to individual alleles was difficult when HLA alleles, especially DR and DQ, strongly co-occurred. In this cohort, only TCR beta chains were sequenced, and detectable features were limited by the absence of alpha or paired-chain data. Specific HLA alleles were associated with some 15,000 TCR beta sequences at a false discovery rate of 0.05 in a later analysis. In both the original and validation cohorts, the classifier was reported to diagnose cytomegalovirus status with high specificity and sensitivity. Roughly uniform sequencing depth across donors was assumed in presence/absence analyses, although this assumption may not hold. A few of the identified cytomegalovirus-associated TCR beta chains were confirmed in vitro to be specific for cytomegalovirus antigens. Because counts were too low, about 15 rarely observed V segments, including chromosome 9 orphons, were left out of the earlier analysis of about 620 of the donors. In the study, around 150 TCR beta chains were listed as associated with cytomegalovirus. It was suggested by the authors that the approach could potentially be generalized to other disease states and immunological phenotypes.

From a lookup of the germline V gene, CDR1 and CDR2 are ENHRY and SYGVKD. Inclusive of the bounding cysteine and phenylalanine, the CDR3 is 13 residues long. The sequence is cut down to CDR3 DNA, 39 bases in frame from base 1. V loses 8 bases, J loses 4 bases, and the germline ends lie 12 bases apart. The cohort consisted of approximately 690 healthy bone marrow donors. All cohort members were sampled while nominally healthy, although unrecorded immune exposures were likely present. The donor tested CMV seropositive and was one of the 289 seropositive cohort members. Every donor gave a peripheral blood sample, and the peripheral blood mononuclear cells from that sample were used for TCR beta sequencing. Genomic DNA extraction from the blood cell samples was performed with the Qiagen DNeasy Blood Extraction Kit. The library was built by means of the immunoSEQ multiplex PCR assay. For the multiplex PCR, a mixture combining 60 forward primers for TCR Vbeta segments and 13 reverse primers for TCR Jbeta segments was used. The CDR3 region of rearranged TCR beta genes was amplified from genomic DNA with a multiplex PCR assay. On the Illumina HiSeq System, the amplified TCR beta libraries were sequenced as 87-base-pair reads. Per the authors' processing: A later analysis tallied some 79 million unique TCR beta chains across the 700 or so repertoires, and around 10 million of those chains were shared by two or more donors. To remove PCR and sequencing errors, raw reads were error-corrected and collapsed into unique sequences using a nearest-neighbor algorithm that merged closely related sequences. Alignment of CDR3 sequences to IMGT reference sequences was used to assign V, D and J gene segments. Each retained sequence needed at least a six-nucleotide match to both a V gene segment and a J gene segment. A rearrangement was called productive if the CDR3 had no stop codons and remained in frame with V and J, and every other rearrangement was called non-productive. Following IMGT convention, CDR3 was defined as the stretch from the second conserved V-encoded cysteine up to the conserved J-encoded phenylalanine. The earlier analysis of a few hundred of the donors excluded any sequence lacking an unambiguous match to a single V gene segment. An earlier analysis of 500 to 700 of the donors classified V segments as functional when productive rearrangements were above 56.7% and as segregating when the standard deviation between donors was above 5%. To diagnose cytomegalovirus status from the catalog of TCR beta chain sequences, a statistical classification framework was built. V and J gene assignment, in a later analysis, came from comparing TCR nucleotide sequences with IMGT/GENE-DB human TR gene sequences. The TCRdist pipeline was used in a later analysis to assign CDR3 sequences and most-parsimonious VDJ recombination scenarios. In a later analysis, every TCR beta chain was defined by the combination of its CDR3 amino acid sequence and its V-gene family, and reads without a unique V-gene family were dropped. To address suspected cross-contamination and a sequencing artifact, a later analysis removed roughly 580 highly shared, low-generation-probability nucleotide sequences. In a later analysis, a clonal expansion index was calculated for each public chain from normalized within-repertoire ranks of inferred template counts. In a later analysis, generation probabilities were computed using a VDJ recombination model fitted to out-of-frame rearrangements, and the results were checked against IGoR. In a later analysis, hypergeometric tests were used to score TCR-TCR, TCR-HLA and TCR-CMV co-occurrence, with a repertoire-size bias correction applied to TCR pairs. In a later analysis, false discovery rates were estimated by permuting HLA or CMV assignments 20 times. In a later analysis, co-occurring TCRs were grouped using DBSCAN, and TCRdist sequence similarity was added for clustering within HLA-allele-positive subsets. Repertoires with fewer than 30,000 or more than 120,000 public chains were left out of co-occurrence clustering, as were about five repertoires with anomalous nucleotide sharing. TCRdb obtained this table from immuneACCESS and retained in-frame rearrangements with V and J assigned. These tables miss some clones; where compared with another copy, unresolved V genes account for less than half of the shortfall, and the remainder is unexplained. V and J calls and clone size are copied from that table; D and trimming were computed from the DNA. This sample comprises approximately 150,000 clones, around 80% of them detected only once. The top ten clonotypes cover around 1.5% of the sample.

The rearranged segments are TRBV10-3 and TRBJ2-1; TRBD2 might be the D gene, on 6 matching bases. The source is a woman in her 30s in good health and CMV-seropositive. Sequencing was performed on PBMCs. The nucleotide sequence is TGTGCCATCTCGGGGAGGTCTTACAATGAGCAGTTCTTC. Its protein is CAISGRSYNEQFF.